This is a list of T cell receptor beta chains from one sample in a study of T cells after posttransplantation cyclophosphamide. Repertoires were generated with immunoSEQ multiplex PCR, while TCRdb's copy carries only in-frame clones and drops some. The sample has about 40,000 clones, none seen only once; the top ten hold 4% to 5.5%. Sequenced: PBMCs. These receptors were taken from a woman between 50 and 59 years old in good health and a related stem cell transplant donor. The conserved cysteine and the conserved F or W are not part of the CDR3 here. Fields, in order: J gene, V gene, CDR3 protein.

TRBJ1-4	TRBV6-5	ASSYKGLVNEKLF
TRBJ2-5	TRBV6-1	ASSDNPQGTQY
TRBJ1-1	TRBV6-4	ASSREVNTEAF
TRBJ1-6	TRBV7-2	ASSLSPGSPLH
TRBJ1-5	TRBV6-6	ASSHGYSNQPQH
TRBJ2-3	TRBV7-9	ASSRGLITDTQY
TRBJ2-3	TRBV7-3	ASSPSGGAQY
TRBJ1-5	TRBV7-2	ASSLVAGARQPQH
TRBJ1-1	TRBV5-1	ASSLGSGVGNTEAF
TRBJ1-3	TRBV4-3	ASSQAIGGTVFSGNTIY
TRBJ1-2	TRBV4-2	ASSYALGDYGYT
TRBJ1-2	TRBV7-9	ASSSQVPYGYT
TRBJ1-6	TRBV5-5	ASSLRGGSYNSPLH
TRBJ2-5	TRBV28	ASSFRDRGSKTQY
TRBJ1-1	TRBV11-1	ASSWTNWGQLNEAF
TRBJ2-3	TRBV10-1	ASGLIRGTQY
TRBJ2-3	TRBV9	ASSVAVRGLTDTQY
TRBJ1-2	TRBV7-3	ASSLNVDRIGYT
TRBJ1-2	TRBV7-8	ASSLNRDIYGYT
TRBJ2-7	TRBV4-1	ASSHRGTGGDYEQY
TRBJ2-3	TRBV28	ASSPWGGRADTQY
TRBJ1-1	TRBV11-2	ASSNRHLNREAF
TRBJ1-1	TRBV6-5	ASSYSREDTEAF
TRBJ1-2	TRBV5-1	ASRRQTGLEANYGYT
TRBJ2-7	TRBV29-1	SVMTGVYEQY
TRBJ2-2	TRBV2	AGRQGPTAGELF
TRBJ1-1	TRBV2	AGAPTAGGEAF
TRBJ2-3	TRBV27	ASSLTGFPTDTQY
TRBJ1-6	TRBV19	ASSQPRGQGNSPLH
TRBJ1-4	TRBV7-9	ASSLYRQDEKLF
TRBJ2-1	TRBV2	ASRDRGFLNSEQF
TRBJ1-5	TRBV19	ASMPGQGGNQPQH
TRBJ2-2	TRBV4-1	ASSQPGQGKSGELF
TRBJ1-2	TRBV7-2	ASSSYAWRGSFGYT
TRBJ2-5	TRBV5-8	ASSLEETQY
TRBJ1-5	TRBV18	ASSTGQDNQPQH
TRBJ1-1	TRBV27	ASSFSQGGRTEAF
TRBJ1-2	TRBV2	ASDGTGRYGYT
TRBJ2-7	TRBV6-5	ASSYVGADSYEQY
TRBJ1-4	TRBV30	AWSHDRSGEKLF
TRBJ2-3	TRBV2	ASSETSGVDTQY
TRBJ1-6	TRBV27	ASSLGANNSPLH
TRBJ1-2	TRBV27	ASSSGGGGRSYGYT
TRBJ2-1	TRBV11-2	ASRAGGAEGNEQF
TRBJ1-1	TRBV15	ATSRYRTENTEAF
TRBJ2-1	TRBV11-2	ASSPEYRIATNEQF
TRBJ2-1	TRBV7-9	ATPEGLAGDQQF
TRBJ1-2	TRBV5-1	ASSFGRGSRYGYT
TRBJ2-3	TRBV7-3	ASSEWRGLSADTQY
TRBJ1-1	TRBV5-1	ASSLGDYRNTEAF
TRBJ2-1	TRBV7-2	ASSSIGTSGRKF
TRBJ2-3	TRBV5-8	ASSLRGFDTDTQY
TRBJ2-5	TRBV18	ASSPPNRGRETQY
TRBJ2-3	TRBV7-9	ASSSLQGRSTDTQY
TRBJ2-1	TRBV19	ASRLIAGGRNEQF
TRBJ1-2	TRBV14	ASSPGVRYGYT
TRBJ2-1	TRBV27	ASTPLGGDNEQF
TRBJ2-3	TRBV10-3	AISTGQLTDTQY